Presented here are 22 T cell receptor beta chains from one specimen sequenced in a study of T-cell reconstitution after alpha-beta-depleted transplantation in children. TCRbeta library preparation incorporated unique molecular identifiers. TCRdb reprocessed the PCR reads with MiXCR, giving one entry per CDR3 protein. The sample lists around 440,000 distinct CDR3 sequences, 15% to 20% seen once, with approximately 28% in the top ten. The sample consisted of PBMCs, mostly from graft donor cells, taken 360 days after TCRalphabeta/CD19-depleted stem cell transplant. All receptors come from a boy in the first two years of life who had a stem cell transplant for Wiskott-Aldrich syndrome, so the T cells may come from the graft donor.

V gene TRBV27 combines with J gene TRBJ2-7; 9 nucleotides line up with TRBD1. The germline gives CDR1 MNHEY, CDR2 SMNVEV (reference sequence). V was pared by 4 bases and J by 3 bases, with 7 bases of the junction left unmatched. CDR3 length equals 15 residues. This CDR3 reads CASSWDRVGLYEQYF. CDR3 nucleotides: TGTGCCAGCAGTTGGGACAGGGTCGGACTCTACGAGCAGTACTTC.

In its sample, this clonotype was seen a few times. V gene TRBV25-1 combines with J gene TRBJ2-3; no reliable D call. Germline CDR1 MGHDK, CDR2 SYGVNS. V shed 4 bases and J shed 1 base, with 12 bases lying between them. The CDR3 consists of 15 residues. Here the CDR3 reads CASSGGGWGTDTQYF. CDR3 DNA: TGTGCCAGCAGTGGCGGCGGCTGGGGCACAGATACGCAGTATTTT. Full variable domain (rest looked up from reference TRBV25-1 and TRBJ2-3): EADIYQTPRYLVIGTGKKITLECSQTMGHDKMYWYQQDPGMELHLIHYSYGVNSTEKGDLSSESTVSRIRTEHFPLTLESARPSHTSQYLCASSGGGWGTDTQYFGPGTRLTVL.

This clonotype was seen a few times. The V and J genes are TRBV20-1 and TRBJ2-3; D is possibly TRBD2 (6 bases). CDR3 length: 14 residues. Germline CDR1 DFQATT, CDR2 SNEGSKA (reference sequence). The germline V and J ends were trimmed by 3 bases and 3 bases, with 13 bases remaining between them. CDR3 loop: CSASYGGKTDTQYF. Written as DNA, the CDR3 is TGCAGTGCTAGTTACGGCGGGAAAACAGATACGCAGTATTTT.

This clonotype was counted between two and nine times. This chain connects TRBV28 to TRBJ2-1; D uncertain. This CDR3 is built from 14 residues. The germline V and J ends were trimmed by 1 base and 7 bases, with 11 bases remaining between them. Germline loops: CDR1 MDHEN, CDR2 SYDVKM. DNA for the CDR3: TGTGCCAGCAGTTTATTGTTAGCCCTAAATGAGCAGTTCTTC. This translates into CASSLLLALNEQFF.

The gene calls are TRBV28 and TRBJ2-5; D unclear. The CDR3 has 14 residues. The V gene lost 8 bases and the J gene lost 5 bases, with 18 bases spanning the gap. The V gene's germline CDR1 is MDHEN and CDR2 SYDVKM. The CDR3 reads CASLDLGGVETQYF. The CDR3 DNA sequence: TGTGCCAGCCTCGACCTGGGTGGGGTGGAGACCCAGTACTTC. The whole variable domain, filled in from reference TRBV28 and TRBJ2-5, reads DVKVTQSSRYLVKRTGEKVFLECVQDMDHENMFWYRQDPGLGLRLIYFSYDVKMKEKGDIPEGYSVSREKKERFSLILESASTNQTSMYLCASLDLGGVETQYFGPGTRLLVL.

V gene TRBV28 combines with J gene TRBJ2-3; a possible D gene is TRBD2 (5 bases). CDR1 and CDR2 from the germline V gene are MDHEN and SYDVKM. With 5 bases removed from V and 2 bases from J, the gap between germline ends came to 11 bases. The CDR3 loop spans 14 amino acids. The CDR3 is CASSPWTFTDTQYF. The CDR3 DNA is TGTGCCAGCAGTCCATGGACTTTCACAGATACGCAGTATTTT. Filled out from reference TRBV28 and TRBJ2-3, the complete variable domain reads DVKVTQSSRYLVKRTGEKVFLECVQDMDHENMFWYRQDPGLGLRLIYFSYDVKMKEKGDIPEGYSVSREKKERFSLILESASTNQTSMYLCASSPWTFTDTQYFGPGTRLTVL.

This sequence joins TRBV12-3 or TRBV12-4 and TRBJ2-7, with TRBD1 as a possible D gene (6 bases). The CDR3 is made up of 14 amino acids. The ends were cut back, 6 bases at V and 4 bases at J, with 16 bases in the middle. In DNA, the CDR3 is TGTGCCAGCAGAATAGGGGGACCTCCTTACGAGCAGTACTTC. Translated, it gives CASRIGGPPYEQYF.

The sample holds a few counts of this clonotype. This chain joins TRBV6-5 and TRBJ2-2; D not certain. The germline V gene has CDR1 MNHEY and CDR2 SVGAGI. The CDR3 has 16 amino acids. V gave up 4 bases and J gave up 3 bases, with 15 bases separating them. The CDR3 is CASSSPDGPHTGELFF. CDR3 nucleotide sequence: TGTGCCAGCAGTTCGCCCGACGGACCGCACACCGGGGAGCTGTTTTTT.

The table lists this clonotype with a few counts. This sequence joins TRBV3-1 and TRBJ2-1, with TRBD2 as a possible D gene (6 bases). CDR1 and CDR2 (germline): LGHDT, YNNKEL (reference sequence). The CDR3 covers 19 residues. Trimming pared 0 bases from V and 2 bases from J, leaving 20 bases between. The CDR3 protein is CASSQDQREHWWPYNEQFF. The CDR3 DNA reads TGTGCCAGCAGCCAAGATCAACGGGAGCATTGGTGGCCCTACAATGAGCAGTTCTTC.

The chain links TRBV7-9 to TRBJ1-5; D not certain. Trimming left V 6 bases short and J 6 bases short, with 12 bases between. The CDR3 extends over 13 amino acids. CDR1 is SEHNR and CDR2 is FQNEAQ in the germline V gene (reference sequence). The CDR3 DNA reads TGTGCCAGCAGTATAGGGTCGTTTCAGCCCCAGCATTTT. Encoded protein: CASSIGSFQPQHF.

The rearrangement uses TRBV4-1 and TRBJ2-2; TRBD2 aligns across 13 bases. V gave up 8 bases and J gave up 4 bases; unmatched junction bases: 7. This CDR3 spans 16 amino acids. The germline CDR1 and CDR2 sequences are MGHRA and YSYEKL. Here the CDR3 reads CASGLAGDGRTGELFF. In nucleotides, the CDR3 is TGCGCCAGCGGACTAGCGGGAGACGGGCGCACCGGGGAGCTGTTTTTT.

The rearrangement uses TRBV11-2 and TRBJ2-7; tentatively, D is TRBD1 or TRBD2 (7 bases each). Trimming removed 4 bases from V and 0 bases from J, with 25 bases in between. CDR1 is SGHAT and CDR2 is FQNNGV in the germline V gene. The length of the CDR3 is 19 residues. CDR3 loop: CASSYRRGDSASRSYEQYF. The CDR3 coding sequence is TGTGCCAGCAGCTACCGTCGGGGGGACAGCGCCTCCCGCTCCTACGAGCAGTACTTC.

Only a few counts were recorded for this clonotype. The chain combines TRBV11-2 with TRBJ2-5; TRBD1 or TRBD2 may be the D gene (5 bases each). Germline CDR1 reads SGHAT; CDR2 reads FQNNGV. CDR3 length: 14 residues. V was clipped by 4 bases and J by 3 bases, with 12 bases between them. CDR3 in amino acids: CASSSGPRKETQYF. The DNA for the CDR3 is TGTGCCAGCAGCTCGGGACCGAGAAAAGAGACCCAGTACTTC.

CDR3: CASSLKARGRKNTGELFF. CDR3 nucleotides: TGTGCCAGCAGCTTAAAAGCTCGTGGGCGAAAGAACACCGGGGAGCTGTTTTTT. V gene TRBV11-2 combines with J gene TRBJ2-2, with D unclear. Trimming removed 2 bases at V and 1 base at J, with 17 bases between. CDR1 and CDR2 (germline): SGHAT, FQNNGV. The CDR3 contains 18 residues. Together with reference TRBV11-2 and TRBJ2-2, the CDR3 gives the full variable domain: EAGVAQSPRYKIIEKRQSVAFWCNPISGHATLYWYQQILGQGPKLLIQFQNNGVVDDSQLPKDRFSAERLKGVDSTLKIQPAKLEDSAVYLCASSLKARGRKNTGELFFGEGSRLTVL.

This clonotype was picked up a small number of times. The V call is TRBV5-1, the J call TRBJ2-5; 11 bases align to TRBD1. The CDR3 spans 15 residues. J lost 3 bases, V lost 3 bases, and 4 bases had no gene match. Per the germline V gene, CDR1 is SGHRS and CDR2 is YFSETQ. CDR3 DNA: TGCGCCAGCAGCTGGGACAGGGGGTCGAAAGAGACCCAGTACTTC. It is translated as CASSWDRGSKETQYF.

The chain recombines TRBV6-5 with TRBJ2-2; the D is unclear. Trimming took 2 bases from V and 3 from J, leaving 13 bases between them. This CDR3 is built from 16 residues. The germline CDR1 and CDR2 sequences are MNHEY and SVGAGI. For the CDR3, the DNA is TGTGCCAGCAGTTACGAGACCGGACGACACACCGGGGAGCTGTTTTTT. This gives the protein CASSYETGRHTGELFF.

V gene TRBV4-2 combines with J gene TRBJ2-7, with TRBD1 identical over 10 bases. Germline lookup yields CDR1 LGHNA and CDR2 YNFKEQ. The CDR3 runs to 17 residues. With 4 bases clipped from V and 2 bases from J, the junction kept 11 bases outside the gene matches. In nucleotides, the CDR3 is TGTGCCAGCAGCCCCCCGGGACAGGGGACACCTACCTACGAGCAGTACTTC. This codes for CASSPPGQGTPTYEQYF.

This chain's CDR3 is CASSSVTGTGVTETQYF. In DNA form, the CDR3 reads TGTGCCAGCAGCTCCGTAACCGGGACAGGGGTCACAGAGACCCAGTACTTC. The genes are TRBV7-9 and TRBJ2-5; TRBD1 matches at 10 bases. With V trimmed by 4 bases and J by 4 bases, 12 bases remained unmatched. Germline loops: CDR1 SEHNR, CDR2 FQNEAQ (reference sequence). CDR3 length: 17 residues.

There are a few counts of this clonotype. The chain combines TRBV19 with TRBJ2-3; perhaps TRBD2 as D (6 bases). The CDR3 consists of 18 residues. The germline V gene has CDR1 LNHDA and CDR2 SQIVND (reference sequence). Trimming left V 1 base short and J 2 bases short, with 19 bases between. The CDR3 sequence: CASSIARGAVGLTDTQYF. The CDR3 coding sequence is TGTGCCAGTAGTATAGCGCGGGGAGCGGTGGGGCTCACAGATACGCAGTATTTT.

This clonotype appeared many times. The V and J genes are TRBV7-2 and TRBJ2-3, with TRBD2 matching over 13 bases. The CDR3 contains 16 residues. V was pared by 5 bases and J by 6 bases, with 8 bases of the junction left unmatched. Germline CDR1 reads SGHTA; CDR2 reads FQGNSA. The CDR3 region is CASSKRLAGGRDTQYF. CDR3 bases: TGTGCCAGCAGCAAACGACTAGCGGGGGGAAGGGATACGCAGTATTTT. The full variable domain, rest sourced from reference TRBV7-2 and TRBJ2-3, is GAGVSQSPSNKVTEKGKDVELRCDPISGHTALYWYRQSLGQGLEFLIYFQGNSAPDKSGLPSDRFSAERTGGSVSTLTIQRTQQEDSAVYLCASSKRLAGGRDTQYFGPGTRLTVL.

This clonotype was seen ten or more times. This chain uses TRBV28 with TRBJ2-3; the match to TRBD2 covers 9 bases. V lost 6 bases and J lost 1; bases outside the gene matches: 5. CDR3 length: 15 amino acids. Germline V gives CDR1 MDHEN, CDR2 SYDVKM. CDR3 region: CASSPPSGGTDTQYF. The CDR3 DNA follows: TGTGCCAGCAGCCCACCTAGCGGGGGCACAGATACGCAGTATTTT.

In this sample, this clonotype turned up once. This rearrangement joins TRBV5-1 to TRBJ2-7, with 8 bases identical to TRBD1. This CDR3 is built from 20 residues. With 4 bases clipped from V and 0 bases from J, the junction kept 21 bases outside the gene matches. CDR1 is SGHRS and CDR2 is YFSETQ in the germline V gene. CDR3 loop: CASSAFPKPHPGQASYEQYF. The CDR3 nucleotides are TGCGCCAGCAGCGCATTTCCTAAACCTCACCCGGGACAGGCCTCCTACGAGCAGTACTTC. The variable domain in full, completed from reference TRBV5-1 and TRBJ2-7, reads KAGVTQTPRYLIKTRGQQVTLSCSPISGHRSVSWYQQTPGQGLQFLFEYFSETQRNKGNFPGRFSGRQFSNSRSEMNVSTLELGDSALYLCASSAFPKPHPGQASYEQYFGPGTRLTVT.